This T cell receptor (beta chain) was recorded in a study of OX40 agonist ivuxolimab in advanced cancers. Study background: The patients received agonistic anti-OX40 (CD134) antibody ivuxolimab. Patients with prior anti-PD-1, anti-PD-L1 or anti-CTLA-4 therapy were eligible; less than 50% had some.

Some clones are missing from TCRdb's copy, which holds only in-frame ones; the method was immunoSEQ multiplex PCR. This repertoire shows approximately 58,000 clones, roughly three quarters found once; its top ten account for roughly 2.5%. The input for sequencing was CD4+ or CD8+ T cells sorted from blood, taken in a trial of the OX40 agonist ivuxolimab. This sequence originates from an adult with an advanced solid tumor such as melanoma, head and neck, liver or kidney cancer.

The CDR3, as DNA: TGTGCCAGCAGCTTAAATATGGGATTCGATGAGCAGTTCTTC. Translated, it gives CASSLNMGFDEQFF. The gene calls are TRBV7-3 and TRBJ2-1; D gene ambiguous. Per the germline V gene, CDR1 is SGHTA and CDR2 is FQGTGA. Trimming took 1 base from V and 8 from J, leaving 12 bases between them. CDR3 length: 14 amino acids.